This record concerns one TCR beta chain sequence. Its antigen is not identified. 60 Vbeta and 13 Jbeta primers were used in PCR. TCRdb's copy holds only in-frame clones and misses some; the assay was immunoSEQ multiplex PCR. The repertoire holds about 130,000 clones, with about two thirds as singletons. The CDR3 totals 18 residues. V lost 1 base, J lost 5 bases, and 21 bases lay in between. From germline, CDR1 is MDHEN and CDR2 SYDVKM. This sample was taken from a study of cytomegalovirus exposure and HLA in healthy donors. Everyone who donated was a healthy bone marrow donor. Findings and caveats of the study: The productive fraction for most TCR beta V segments was about 87% or about 30% in an earlier analysis. CMV serostatus was the only recorded immune exposure for donors.

The sample was PBMCs. The gene calls are TRBV28 and TRBJ1-5, with a possible D match to TRBD1 (5 bases). The receptor was isolated from a man aged 25-45 years in good health and CMV-seronegative. CDR3 protein: CASSLFGGQGGQDQPQHF. The CDR3 region has the DNA TGTGCCAGCAGTTTATTCGGTGGGCAGGGCGGTCAAGATCAGCCCCAGCATTTT.